In its sample, the clone carrying this T cell receptor beta chain was seen many times. Its antigen remains unknown. This could be a read error, since a much larger clone is one nucleotide away. Original processing methods: CDR3 differences across clinicopathological groups were used to build a distant-metastasis classifier for papillary thyroid cancer. TCRdb reanalyzed the PCR reads with MiXCR. These V and J calls originate from TCRdb's pipeline instead of the authors' own analysis. The table shows about 20,000 clones, with about 24% occurring only once. This entry is derived from a study of metastatic and nonmetastatic thyroid tumors. Study-wide points: Relative to benign nodules, malignant thyroid tumors were reportedly characterized by significantly elevated TCR beta diversity in blood and tumor.

The CDR3 is made up of 15 amino acids. The germline V gene encodes CDR1 LGHDT and CDR2 YNNKEL (reference sequence). Ahead of thyroid surgery, no patient had received treatment of any kind. The sequenced sample was tumor tissue. This TCR was sampled from a female donor with papillary thyroid cancer or a benign thyroid nodule (not recorded which). Some clones in this sample may be carry-over from other donors' samples. This chain uses TRBV3-1 with TRBJ2-7; D is perhaps TRBD1 (6 bases). The CDR3 DNA follows: TGTGCCATCAGCCAGGGGTGGGGGCCTGAAAGCGAGCAGTACTTC. Translation gives CAISQGWGPESEQYF.